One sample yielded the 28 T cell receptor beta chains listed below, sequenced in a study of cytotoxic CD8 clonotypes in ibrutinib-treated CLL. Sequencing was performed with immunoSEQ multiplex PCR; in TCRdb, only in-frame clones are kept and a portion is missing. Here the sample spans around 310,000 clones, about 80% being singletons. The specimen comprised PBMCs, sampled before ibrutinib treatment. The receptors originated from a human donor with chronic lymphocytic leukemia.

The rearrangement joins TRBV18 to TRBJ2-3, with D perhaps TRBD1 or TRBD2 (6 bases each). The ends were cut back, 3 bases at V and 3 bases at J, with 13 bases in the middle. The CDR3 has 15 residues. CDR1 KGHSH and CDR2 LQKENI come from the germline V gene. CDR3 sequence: CASSPSGARTDTQYF. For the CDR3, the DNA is TGTGCCAGCTCACCTTCGGGGGCGCGGACAGATACGCAGTATTTT.

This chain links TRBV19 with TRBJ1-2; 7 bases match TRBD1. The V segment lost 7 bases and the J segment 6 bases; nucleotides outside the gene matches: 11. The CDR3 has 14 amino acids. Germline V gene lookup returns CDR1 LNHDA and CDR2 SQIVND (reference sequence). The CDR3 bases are TGTGCCAGTATCCGATCGGGCAGGGGGAATGGCTACACCTTC. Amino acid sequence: CASIRSGRGNGYTF.

The CDR3 loop is CASSTGTVRVTDTQYF. CDR3 coding DNA: TGTGCCAGTAGTACCGGGACAGTTAGGGTCACAGATACGCAGTATTTT. The chain joins TRBV19 to TRBJ2-3; 7 nucleotides agree with TRBD1. J was trimmed by 2 bases and V by 4 bases; bases with no gene match: 9. This CDR3 contains 16 residues. CDR1 and CDR2 (germline): LNHDA, SQIVND (reference sequence).

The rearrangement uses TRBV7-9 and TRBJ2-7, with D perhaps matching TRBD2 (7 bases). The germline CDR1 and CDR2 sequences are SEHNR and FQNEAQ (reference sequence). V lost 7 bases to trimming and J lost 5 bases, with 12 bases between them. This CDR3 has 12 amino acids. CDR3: CASTEGGNEQYF. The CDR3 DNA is TGTGCCAGCACTGAGGGGGGGAACGAGCAGTACTTC.

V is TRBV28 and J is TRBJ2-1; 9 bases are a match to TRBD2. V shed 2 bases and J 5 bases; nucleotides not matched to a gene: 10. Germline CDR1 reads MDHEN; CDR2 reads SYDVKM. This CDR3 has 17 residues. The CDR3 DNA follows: TGTGCCAGCAGTTTAGGCCTAGCGGGATCCCTCGACAATGAGCAGTTCTTC. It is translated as CASSLGLAGSLDNEQFF.

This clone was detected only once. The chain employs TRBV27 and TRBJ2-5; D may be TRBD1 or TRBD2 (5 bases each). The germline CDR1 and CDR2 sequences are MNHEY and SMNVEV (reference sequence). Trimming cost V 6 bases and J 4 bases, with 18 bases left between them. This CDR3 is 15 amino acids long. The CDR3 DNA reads TGTGCCAGCAGGAAAAAGGAAGGGGCGGGAGAGACCCAGTACTTC. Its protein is CASRKKEGAGETQYF.

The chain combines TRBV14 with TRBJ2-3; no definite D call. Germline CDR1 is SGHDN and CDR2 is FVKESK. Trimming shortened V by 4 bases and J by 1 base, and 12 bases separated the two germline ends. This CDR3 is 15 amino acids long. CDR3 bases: TGTGCCAGCAGCCCCCGGAAGCCAGGCACAGATACGCAGTATTTT. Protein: CASSPRKPGTDTQYF.

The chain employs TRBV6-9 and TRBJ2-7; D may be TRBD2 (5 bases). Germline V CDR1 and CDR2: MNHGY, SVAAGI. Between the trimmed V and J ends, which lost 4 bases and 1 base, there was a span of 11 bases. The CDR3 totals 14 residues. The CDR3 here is CASSSWEYSYEQYF. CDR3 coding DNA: TGTGCCAGCAGTTCGTGGGAGTATTCCTACGAGCAGTACTTC.

The CDR3 loop reads CASSFGQGTANYGYTF. The CDR3, as DNA: TGTGCCAGCAGTTTTGGGCAGGGAACAGCTAACTATGGCTACACCTTC. The chain uses TRBV28 and TRBJ1-2; D may be TRBD1 (5 bases). V lost 3 bases and J lost 0, with 14 bases in between. Per the germline V gene, CDR1 is MDHEN and CDR2 is SYDVKM. This CDR3 has 16 residues.

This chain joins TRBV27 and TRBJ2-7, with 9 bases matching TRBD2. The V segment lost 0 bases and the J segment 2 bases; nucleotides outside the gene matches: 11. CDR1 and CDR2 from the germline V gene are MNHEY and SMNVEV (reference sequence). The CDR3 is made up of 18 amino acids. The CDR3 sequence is CASSLSWVLSGSPYEQYF. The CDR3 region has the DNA TGTGCCAGCAGTTTATCGTGGGTACTTAGCGGGAGTCCCTACGAGCAGTACTTC.

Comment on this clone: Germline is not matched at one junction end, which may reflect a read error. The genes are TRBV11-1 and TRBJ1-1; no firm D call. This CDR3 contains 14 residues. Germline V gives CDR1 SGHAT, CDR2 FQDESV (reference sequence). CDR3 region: CASSTSVGSGPPFF. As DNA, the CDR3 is TGTGCCAGCAGCACCTCAGTTGGGTCCGGGCCTCCTTTTTTT. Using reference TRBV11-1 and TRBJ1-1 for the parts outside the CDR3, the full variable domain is EAEVAQSPRYKITEKSQAVAFWCDPISGHATLYWYRQILGQGPELLVQFQDESVVDDSQLPKDRFSAERLKGVDSTLKIQPAELGDSAMYLCASSTSVGSGPPFFGQGTRLTVV.

The DNA of the CDR3 is TGTGCCAGCAGCTTAACGGTGGGGACTAAAGCCTACAATGAGCAGTTCTTC. It yields the protein CASSLTVGTKAYNEQFF. The V gene is TRBV7-2, the J gene TRBJ2-1, with TRBD2 identical over 7 bases. Trimming cost V 2 bases and J 2 bases; bases outside gene matches: 9. Germline CDR1 SGHTA, CDR2 FQGNSA. The CDR3 is 17 amino acids.

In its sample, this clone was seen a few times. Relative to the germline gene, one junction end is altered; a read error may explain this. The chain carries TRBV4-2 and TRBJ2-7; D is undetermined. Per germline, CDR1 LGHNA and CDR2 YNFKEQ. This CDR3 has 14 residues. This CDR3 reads CASSKDRITYEQYF. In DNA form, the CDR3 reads TGTGCCAGCAGCAAAGATCGGATTACCTACGAGCAGTACTTC.

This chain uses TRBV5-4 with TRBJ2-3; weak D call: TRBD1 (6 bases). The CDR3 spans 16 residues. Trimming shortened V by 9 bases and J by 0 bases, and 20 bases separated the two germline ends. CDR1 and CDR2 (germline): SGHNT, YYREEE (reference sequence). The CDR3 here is CAIPCGQFTSTDTQYF. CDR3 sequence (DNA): TGTGCCATCCCATGTGGACAGTTTACTAGCACAGATACGCAGTATTTT.

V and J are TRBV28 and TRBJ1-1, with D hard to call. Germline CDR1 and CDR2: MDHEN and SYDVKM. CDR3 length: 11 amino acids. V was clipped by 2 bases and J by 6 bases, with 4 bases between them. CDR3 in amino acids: CASSLRAEAFF. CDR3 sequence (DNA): TGTGCCAGCAGTTTAAGGGCTGAAGCTTTCTTT.

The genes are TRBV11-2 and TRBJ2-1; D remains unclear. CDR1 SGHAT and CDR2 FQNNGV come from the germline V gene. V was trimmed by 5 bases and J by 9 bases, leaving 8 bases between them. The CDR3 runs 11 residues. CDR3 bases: TGTGCCAGCAGCGTGGGTCCTGAGCAGTTCTTC. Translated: CASSVGPEQFF.

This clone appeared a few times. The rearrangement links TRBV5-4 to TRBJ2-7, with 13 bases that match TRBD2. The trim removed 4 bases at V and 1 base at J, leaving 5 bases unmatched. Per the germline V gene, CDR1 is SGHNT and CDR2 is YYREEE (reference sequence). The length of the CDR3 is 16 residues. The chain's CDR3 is CASSAGTSGKSYEQYF. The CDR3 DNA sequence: TGTGCCAGCAGCGCCGGGACTAGCGGGAAATCCTACGAGCAGTACTTC. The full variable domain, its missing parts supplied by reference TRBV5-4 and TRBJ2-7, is ETGVTQSPTHLIKTRGQQVTLRCSSQSGHNTVSWYQQALGQGPQFIFQYYREEENGRGNFPPRFSGLQFPNYSSELNVNALELDDSALYLCASSAGTSGKSYEQYFGPGTRLTVT.

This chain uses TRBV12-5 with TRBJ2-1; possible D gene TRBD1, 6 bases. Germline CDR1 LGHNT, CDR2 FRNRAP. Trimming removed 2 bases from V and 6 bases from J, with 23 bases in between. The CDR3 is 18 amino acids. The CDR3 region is CASGLPTKTGWRVNEQFF. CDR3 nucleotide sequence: TGTGCTAGTGGTTTGCCAACAAAAACAGGGTGGCGGGTCAATGAGCAGTTCTTC.

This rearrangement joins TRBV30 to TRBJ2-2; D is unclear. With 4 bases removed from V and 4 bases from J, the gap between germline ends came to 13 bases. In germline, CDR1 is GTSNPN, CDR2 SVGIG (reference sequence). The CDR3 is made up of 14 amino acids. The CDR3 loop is CAWILPPFTGELFF. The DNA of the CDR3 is TGTGCCTGGATCCTACCACCTTTCACCGGGGAGCTGTTTTTT.

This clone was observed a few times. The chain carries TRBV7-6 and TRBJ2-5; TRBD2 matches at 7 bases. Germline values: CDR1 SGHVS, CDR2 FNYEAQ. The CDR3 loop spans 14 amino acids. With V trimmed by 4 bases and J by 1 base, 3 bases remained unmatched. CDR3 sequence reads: CASSYPGGQETQYF. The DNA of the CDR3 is TGTGCCAGCAGCTACCCGGGAGGCCAAGAGACCCAGTACTTC.

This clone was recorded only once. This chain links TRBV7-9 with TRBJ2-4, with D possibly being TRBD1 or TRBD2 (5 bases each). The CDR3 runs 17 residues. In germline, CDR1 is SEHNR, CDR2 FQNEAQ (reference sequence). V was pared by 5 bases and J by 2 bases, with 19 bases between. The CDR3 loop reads CASSPPRDPSTKNIQYF. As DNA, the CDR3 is TGTGCCAGCAGCCCCCCCAGGGACCCATCGACCAAAAACATTCAGTACTTC.

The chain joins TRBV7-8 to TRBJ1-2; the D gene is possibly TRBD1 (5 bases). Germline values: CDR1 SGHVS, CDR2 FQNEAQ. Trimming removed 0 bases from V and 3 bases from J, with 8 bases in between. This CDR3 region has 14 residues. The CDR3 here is CASSLAGEYYGYTF. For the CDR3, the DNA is TGTGCCAGCAGCTTAGCGGGGGAGTACTATGGCTACACCTTC.

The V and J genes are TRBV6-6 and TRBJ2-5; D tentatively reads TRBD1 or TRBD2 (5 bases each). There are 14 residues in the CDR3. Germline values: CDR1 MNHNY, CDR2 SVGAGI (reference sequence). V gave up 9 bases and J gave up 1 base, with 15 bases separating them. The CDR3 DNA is TGTGCCAGGACAGAAGCGGTTACCCAAGAGACCCAGTACTTC. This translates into CARTEAVTQETQYF.

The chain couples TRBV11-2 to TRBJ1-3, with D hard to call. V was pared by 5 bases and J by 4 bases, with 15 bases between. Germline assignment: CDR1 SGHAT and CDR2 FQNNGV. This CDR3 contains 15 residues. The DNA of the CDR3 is TGTGCCAGCAGCCCGCTAAGGGTTTACGGAAACACCATATATTTT. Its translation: CASSPLRVYGNTIYF.

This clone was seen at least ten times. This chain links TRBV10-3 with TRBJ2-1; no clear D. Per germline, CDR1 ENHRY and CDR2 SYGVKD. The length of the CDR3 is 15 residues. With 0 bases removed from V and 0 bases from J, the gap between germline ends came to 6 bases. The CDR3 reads CAISESAFSYNEQFF. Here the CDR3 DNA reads TGTGCCATCAGTGAGTCGGCGTTCTCCTACAATGAGCAGTTCTTC.

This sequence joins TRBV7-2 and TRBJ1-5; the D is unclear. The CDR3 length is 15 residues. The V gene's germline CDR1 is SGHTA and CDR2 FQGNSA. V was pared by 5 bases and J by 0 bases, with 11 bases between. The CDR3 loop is CASSPARYSNQPQHF. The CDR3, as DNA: TGTGCCAGCAGCCCCGCGCGGTATAGCAATCAGCCCCAGCATTTT. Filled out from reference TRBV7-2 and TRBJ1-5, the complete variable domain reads GAGVSQSPSNKVTEKGKDVELRCDPISGHTALYWYRQSLGQGLEFLIYFQGNSAPDKSGLPSDRFSAERTGGSVSTLTIQRTQQEDSAVYLCASSPARYSNQPQHFGDGTRLSIL.

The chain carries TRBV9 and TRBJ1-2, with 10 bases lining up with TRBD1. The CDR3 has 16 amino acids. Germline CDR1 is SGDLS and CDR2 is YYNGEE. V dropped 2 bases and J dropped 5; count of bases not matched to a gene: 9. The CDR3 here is CASSVGSGTGVYGYTF. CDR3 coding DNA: TGTGCCAGCAGCGTGGGGTCCGGGACAGGGGTTTATGGCTACACCTTC.

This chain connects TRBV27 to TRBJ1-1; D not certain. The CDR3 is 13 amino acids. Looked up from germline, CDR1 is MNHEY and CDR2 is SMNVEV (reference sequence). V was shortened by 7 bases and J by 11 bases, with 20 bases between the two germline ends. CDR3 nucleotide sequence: TGTGCCAGCATTCCATCTCGGGGTCGGTGGGCTTTCTTT. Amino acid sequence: CASIPSRGRWAFF.